Each of the 7 T cell receptor beta chains below was sequenced from the same sample in a study of blood T cells in healthy people across ages. Primers used in a second PCR of about 7 to 11 cycles were a sample-barcoded 5' primer and a J-beta primer mix. In TCRdb, the 5' RACE reads were re-called with MiXCR into one record per CDR3 protein. This sample has about 620,000 distinct CDR3 sequences, with around a fifth found just once. Sample: blood. Receptors originate from a man between 70 and 80 years old in good health.

This chain joins TRBV6-6 and TRBJ2-7; 8 bases map to TRBD1. Gene TRBJ2-5 matches the end of the DNA better, so the J call may be wrong. This CDR3 spans 14 amino acids. Germline-derived CDR1 and CDR2 are MNHNY and SVGAGI (reference sequence). This CDR3 is CASSYQGAWETQYF. DNA of the CDR3: TGTGCCAGCAGTTACCAGGGGGCGTGGGAGACCCAGTACTTC.

This clonotype has only a few counts. V gene TRBV12-3 or TRBV12-4 combines with J gene TRBJ1-2, with D perhaps TRBD1 (6 bases). The CDR3 length is 15 residues. V lost 5 bases and J lost 4, with 17 bases in between. CDR3 sequence: CASSLPGQEGYGYTF. The CDR3 DNA sequence: TGTGCCAGCAGTCTTCCGGGACAAGAGGGCTATGGCTACACCTTC.

The chain couples TRBV20-1 to TRBJ2-1, with D possibly being TRBD2 (7 bases). Germline assignment: CDR1 DFQATT and CDR2 SNEGSKA (reference sequence). CDR3 length: 16 residues. V was clipped by 6 bases and J by 1 base, with 19 bases between them. For the CDR3, the DNA is TGCAGTGCAAAAGGGGGGGAATTACAGTCCTACAATGAGCAGTTCTTC. Translating gives CSAKGGELQSYNEQFF.

J is TRBJ2-5 and V is TRBV21-1; the table's TRBD1 call for D was not verified on the DNA. The end of the DNA is better explained by TRBJ2-7, so the J call may be wrong. TRBV21-1 is annotated as a pseudogene. The CDR3 length is 16 residues. DNA for the CDR3: TGTGCCAGCAGCAAAGCCGACAGGGAGAGCTCCTACGAGCAGTACTTC. Translating gives CASSKADRESSYEQYF.

This clonotype was detected ten times or more. The V and J genes are TRBV7-8 and TRBJ2-1, with D perhaps TRBD1 or TRBD2 (5 bases each). There are 18 residues in the CDR3. CDR1 and CDR2 (germline): SGHVS, FQNEAQ. Trimming removed 1 base at V and 7 bases at J, with 23 bases between. DNA of the CDR3: TGTGCCAGCAGCTTAGGTTTCTCGGGGCCAACCGCTCCAAATGAGCAGTTCTTC. It specifies CASSLGFSGPTAPNEQFF.

The chain carries TRBV4-1 and TRBJ1-1; 7 positions match TRBD1. The V gene's germline CDR1 is MGHRA and CDR2 YSYEKL. CDR3 size: 16 residues. The V segment lost 4 bases and the J segment 2 bases; nucleotides outside the gene matches: 10. CDR3 nucleotide sequence: TGCGCCAGCAGCCGATCACAGGGGTTCATTAACACTGAAGCTTTCTTT. Translated: CASSRSQGFINTEAFF.

The table lists this clonotype with a few counts. V gene TRBV14 combines with J gene TRBJ2-5; D tentatively fits TRBD1 or TRBD2 (6 bases each). The DNA matches TRBJ2-7 better at its end, which makes the J call doubtful. Germline V gene data show CDR1 as SGHDN and CDR2 as FVKESK. The CDR3 covers 15 residues. The CDR3 nucleotides read TGTGCCAGCAGCCAAGATTCCCGGGGGCTGGGCGAGCAGTACTTC. As protein: CASSQDSRGLGEQYF.